The 30 T cell receptor beta chains below come from one sample, sequenced in a study of blood T cells in healthy people across ages. The use of a sample-barcoded 5' primer and a J-beta primer mix characterized a second PCR of about 7 to 12 cycles. TCRdb redid the calling of the 5' RACE reads with MiXCR, one entry per CDR3 protein. The sample includes approximately 900,000 distinct CDR3 sequences, roughly 52% of them seen just once. The sequencing sample was made of blood. The origin of the receptors is a man in his thirties or forties in good health.

This clonotype was counted a few times. This chain connects TRBV7-2 to TRBJ1-6, with 9 nucleotides matching TRBD1. V lost 1 base, J lost 0 bases, and 7 bases stayed unmatched. The germline gives CDR1 SGHTA, CDR2 FQGNSA. This CDR3 has 19 residues. CDR3 in DNA: TGTGCCAGCAGCTTAGAATGGGGGACAGGGAGCTCCTATAATTCACCCCTCCACTTT. Translation: CASSLEWGTGSSYNSPLHF. The entire variable domain, with the rest obtained from reference TRBV7-2 and TRBJ1-6, is as follows: GAGVSQSPSNKVTEKGKDVELRCDPISGHTALYWYRQSLGQGLEFLIYFQGNSAPDKSGLPSDRFSAERTGGSVSTLTIQRTQQEDSAVYLCASSLEWGTGSSYNSPLHFGNGTRLTVT.

This clonotype has more than one count but fewer than ten. The V and J genes are TRBV28 and TRBJ2-5; 8 bases line up with TRBD1. The ends lost 11 bases at V and 2 bases at J; junction bases unmatched: 4. Per germline, CDR1 MDHEN and CDR2 SYDVKM. The CDR3 totals 12 residues. CDR3 protein: CAAWDRQETQYF. The CDR3 DNA sequence: TGTGCCGCCTGGGACAGGCAAGAGACCCAGTACTTC.

In this sample, this clonotype turned up a few times. This CDR3 reads CATSRKGADLGNIQYF. CDR3 coding DNA: TGTGCCACCAGCAGAAAAGGGGCCGACCTGGGGAACATTCAGTACTTC. V is TRBV15 and J is TRBJ2-4, with a weak D call TRBD1 (5 bases). The CDR3 covers 16 residues. With 2 bases removed from V and 7 bases from J, the gap between germline ends came to 18 bases. Germline loops: CDR1 LNHNV, CDR2 YYDKDF (reference sequence). The whole variable domain, filled in from reference TRBV15 and TRBJ2-4, reads DAMVIQNPRYQVTQFGKPVTLSCSQTLNHNVMYWYQQKSSQAPKLLFHYYDKDFNNEADTPDNFQSRRPNTSFCFLDIRSPGLGDTAMYLCATSRKGADLGNIQYFGAGTRLSVL.

In this sample, this clonotype turned up a few times. The chain uses TRBV29-1 and TRBJ2-7; D is possibly TRBD1 (5 bases). CDR1 SQVTM and CDR2 ANQGSEA come from the germline V gene. CDR3 length: 14 amino acids. Between the trimmed V and J ends, which lost 4 bases and 3 bases, there was a span of 16 bases. The CDR3 nucleotides read TGCAGCGTTGGAAGAGGTACAGGCCACTACGAGCAGTACTTC. Translating gives CSVGRGTGHYEQYF.

The genes are TRBV5-1 and TRBJ1-5; 10 positions agree with TRBD1. Trimming took 4 bases from V and 4 from J; bases not matched to a gene: 5. The CDR3 consists of 15 residues. CDR1 is SGHRS and CDR2 is YFSETQ in the germline V gene. This chain's CDR3 is CASSVTGGSNQPQHF. The CDR3 region has the DNA TGCGCCAGCAGCGTGACAGGGGGCTCTAATCAGCCCCAGCATTTT.

The sample holds a few counts of this clonotype. This chain links TRBV27 with TRBJ2-3; possibly TRBD1 or TRBD2 for D (5 bases each). V was trimmed by 7 bases and J by 4 bases, leaving 12 bases between them. Germline V gives CDR1 MNHEY, CDR2 SMNVEV (reference sequence). CDR3 length: 13 amino acids. The CDR3 loop reads CASMRGGADTQYF. The DNA of the CDR3 is TGTGCCAGCATGAGGGGCGGAGCAGATACGCAGTATTTT.

The chain employs TRBV11-3 and TRBJ2-3, with 10 bases lining up with TRBD1. The germline V gene encodes CDR1 SGHNT and CDR2 YENEEA. Trimming removed 4 bases from V and 4 bases from J; junction bases left unmatched: 8. This CDR3 has 16 amino acids. CDR3 residues: CASSSWDRGGSDTQYF. The CDR3 DNA is TGTGCCAGCAGCTCGTGGGACAGGGGCGGTTCAGATACGCAGTATTTT.

The chain recombines TRBV13 with TRBJ2-3; D is perhaps TRBD1 or TRBD2 (5 bases each). Germline V CDR1 and CDR2: PRHDT, FYEKMQ (reference sequence). This CDR3 is 16 amino acids long. V lost 2 bases and J 10 bases, leaving 22 bases between the germline ends. CDR3: CASSLPIGAGSYAQYF. For the CDR3, the DNA is TGTGCCAGCAGCTTACCAATCGGGGCGGGCTCCTATGCGCAGTATTTT.

V is TRBV29-1 and J is TRBJ1-4; D ambiguous. The CDR3 has 14 residues. Trimming shortened V by 4 bases and J by 4 bases, and 13 bases separated the two germline ends. The germline CDR1 and CDR2 sequences are SQVTM and ANQGSEA. CDR3 bases: TGCAGCGTTGGTCTGGGAGCAATTAATGAAAAACTGTTTTTT. Translating gives CSVGLGAINEKLFF.

This clonotype has ten or more counts. This chain connects TRBV28 to TRBJ2-1; possibly TRBD1 or TRBD2 for D (5 bases each). The CDR3 has 12 residues. V lost 6 bases to trimming and J lost 8 bases, with 11 bases between them. Per the germline V gene, CDR1 is MDHEN and CDR2 is SYDVKM. Here the CDR3 DNA reads TGTGCCAGCAGGTCTGTGGGGGATGAGCAGTTCTTC. It specifies CASRSVGDEQFF.

V gene TRBV15 combines with J gene TRBJ2-4, with D tentatively TRBD2 (5 bases). Germline loops: CDR1 LNHNV, CDR2 YYDKDF (reference sequence). There are 17 residues in the CDR3. Deletions cut 0 bases from V and 2 bases from J, with 14 bases between. The CDR3 nucleotides are TGTGCCACCAGCAGAGATCCCTCCCGGGGTACCAAAAACATTCAGTACTTC. This encodes CATSRDPSRGTKNIQYF. The full variable domain, rest sourced from reference TRBV15 and TRBJ2-4, is DAMVIQNPRYQVTQFGKPVTLSCSQTLNHNVMYWYQQKSSQAPKLLFHYYDKDFNNEADTPDNFQSRRPNTSFCFLDIRSPGLGDTAMYLCATSRDPSRGTKNIQYFGAGTRLSVL.

This rearrangement joins TRBV20-1 to TRBJ1-4; weak D call: TRBD1 (6 bases). This CDR3 region has 15 residues. V was pared by 3 bases and J by 5 bases, with 16 bases between. Germline V gene lookup returns CDR1 DFQATT and CDR2 SNEGSKA (reference sequence). CDR3 nucleotides: TGCAGTGCTAGGGCAAACAGGGTGTTAAATGAAAAACTGTTTTTT. This encodes CSARANRVLNEKLFF.

The rearrangement uses TRBV7-8 and TRBJ1-5, with 10 bases that match TRBD1. V trimming: 10 bases; J trimming: 4 bases; junction bases outside the gene matches: 4. CDR1 and CDR2 (germline): SGHVS, FQNEAQ. The CDR3 consists of 13 residues. The CDR3 DNA sequence: TGTGCCACCGGGACAGGGGTTAATCAGCCCCAGCATTTT. It is translated as CATGTGVNQPQHF.

In its sample, this clonotype was seen a few times. V is TRBV29-1 and J is TRBJ2-3; TRBD1 aligns across 10 bases. Germline V lookup: CDR1 SQVTM, CDR2 ANQGSEA. The V and J ends lost 7 bases and 5 bases, in that order; junction bases with no gene match: 6. The CDR3 spans 13 residues. Here the CDR3 DNA reads TGCAGCGGTAGACAGGGGGCCGGAGATACGCAGTATTTT. Protein: CSGRQGAGDTQYF.

This clonotype was seen a few times. The V call is TRBV4-2, the J call TRBJ2-3, with 11 bases that match TRBD1. CDR1 is LGHNA, CDR2 YNFKEQ, per germline. The CDR3 spans 16 residues. The ends lost 4 bases at V and 6 bases at J; junction bases unmatched: 9. The CDR3 DNA reads TGTGCCAGCAGCCCATGGACAGGGGGCATTTTGGATACGCAGTATTTT. Its protein product is CASSPWTGGILDTQYF.

This clonotype was picked up many times. J is TRBJ2-4 and V is TRBV7-9; the D gene is possibly TRBD1 (6 bases). This CDR3 spans 14 amino acids. V was clipped by 3 bases and J by 1 base, with 7 bases between them. Germline V CDR1 and CDR2: SEHNR, FQNEAQ (reference sequence). CDR3 DNA sequence: TGTGCCAGCAGCTTTCAGGGGGCCAAAAACATTCAGTACTTC. Encoded protein: CASSFQGAKNIQYF.

This clonotype has a count of ten or more. The gene calls are TRBV12-3 or TRBV12-4 and TRBJ2-1; the D gene could be TRBD1 or TRBD2 (5 bases each). Trimming cost V 5 bases and J 5 bases, with 19 bases left between them. The CDR3 is 16 amino acids. The CDR3 spells CASSPRGRQLNNEQFF. The CDR3 region has the DNA TGTGCCAGCAGTCCCCGAGGGCGACAGTTAAACAATGAGCAGTTCTTC.

This clonotype was observed a handful of times. The chain employs TRBV11-2 and TRBJ2-4; the D gene is possibly TRBD2 (6 bases). The better agreement between TRBJ2-5 and the DNA end casts doubt on the J call. This CDR3 is built from 16 residues. Germline V gene sequence: CDR1 SGHAT, CDR2 FQNNGV. The CDR3 protein is CASSLFGRRSQETQYF. The CDR3 region has the DNA TGTGCCAGCAGCCTTTTTGGGAGGCGATCACAAGAGACCCAGTACTTC.

The rearrangement joins TRBV11-1 to TRBJ2-3; TRBD1 matches at 9 bases. The CDR3 is 14 residues long. Germline V lookup: CDR1 SGHAT, CDR2 FQDESV (reference sequence). With V trimmed by 4 bases and J by 6 bases, 5 bases remained unmatched. CDR3 sequence: CASSSRQGEDTQYF. CDR3 coding DNA: TGTGCCAGCAGCTCTCGACAGGGGGAGGATACGCAGTATTTT.

The chain links TRBV3-1 to TRBJ2-1; possibly TRBD1 for D (5 bases). The J call could be wrong; TRBJ2-7 is a better fit for the DNA end. The germline V gene has CDR1 LGHDT and CDR2 YNNKEL (reference sequence). The CDR3 is 13 residues long. The CDR3 DNA is TGTGCCAGCAGCTACGTTGGGGCAAGGGAGCAGTACTTC. Encoded protein: CASSYVGAREQYF.

The chain combines TRBV10-3 with TRBJ2-1; D ambiguous. The CDR3 consists of 13 residues. The germline CDR1 and CDR2 sequences are ENHRY and SYGVKD. Trimming shortened V by 6 bases and J by 6 bases, and 12 bases separated the two germline ends. The CDR3 nucleotides are TGTGCCATCAGCCTCAGATCGGCCAATGAGCAGTTCTTC. It is translated as CAISLRSANEQFF.

The rearrangement joins TRBV29-1 to TRBJ2-2; the D call may be TRBD1 or TRBD2 (6 bases each). The CDR3 is made up of 13 amino acids. The germline V and J ends were trimmed by 4 bases and 6 bases, with 12 bases remaining between them. CDR1 SQVTM and CDR2 ANQGSEA come from the germline V gene. CDR3 nucleotides: TGCAGCGTTGTTAAGGGGGGCTCCGGGGAGCTGTTTTTT. Amino acids: CSVVKGGSGELFF.

The rearrangement links TRBV20-1 to TRBJ1-2, with D tentatively TRBD1 (5 bases). Trimming pared 7 bases from V and 5 bases from J, leaving 17 bases between. The CDR3 length is 13 residues. The V gene's germline CDR1 is DFQATT and CDR2 SNEGSKA (reference sequence). As DNA, the CDR3 is TGCAGTGGGGGGAGCGGGGCAGGGTATGGCTACACCTTC. It encodes CSGGSGAGYGYTF.

The chain uses TRBV6-5 and TRBJ1-2; 10 bases are shared with TRBD1. Looked up from germline, CDR1 is MNHEY and CDR2 is SVGAGI. The length of the CDR3 is 14 residues. The trim removed 4 bases at V and 6 bases at J, leaving 5 bases unmatched. The DNA of the CDR3 is TGTGCCAGCAGTTTTACAGGACAGGGGGATGGCTACACCTTC. It is translated as CASSFTGQGDGYTF.

This clonotype was picked up a small number of times. The chain joins TRBV9 to TRBJ2-5, with D maybe TRBD1 (5 bases). Trimming removed 0 bases from V and 5 bases from J, with 11 bases in between. CDR1 SGDLS and CDR2 YYNGEE come from the germline V gene. The CDR3 is made up of 14 amino acids. The CDR3 here is CASSVGVGQETQYF. In DNA form, the CDR3 reads TGTGCCAGCAGCGTAGGGGTGGGGCAGGAGACCCAGTACTTC.

V and J are TRBV6-1 and TRBJ2-3, with a weak D call TRBD2 (5 bases). CDR1 and CDR2 from the germline V gene are MNHNS and SASEGT. The CDR3 spans 21 residues. V gave up 2 bases and J gave up 3 bases, with 30 bases separating them. CDR3 region: CASSEFLLGWAAVGITDTQYF. The CDR3 nucleotides are TGTGCCAGCAGTGAATTTCTCCTGGGCTGGGCAGCGGTAGGGATAACAGATACGCAGTATTTT.

This clonotype has just a few counts. J is TRBJ1-1 and V is TRBV3-1; D is undetermined. CDR1 is LGHDT and CDR2 is YNNKEL in the germline V gene (reference sequence). The CDR3 is 12 residues long. The V end lost 1 base, the J end lost 7 bases, and 7 bases lay between the germline ends. The CDR3 region has the DNA TGTGCCAGCAGCCAAGGGGTCAGTGAAGCTTTCTTT. The encoded protein is CASSQGVSEAFF.

The rearrangement links TRBV5-1 to TRBJ1-1, with 9 bases matching TRBD1. This CDR3 contains 18 residues. Trimming took 1 base from V and 4 from J; bases not matched to a gene: 14. CDR1 and CDR2 (germline): SGHRS, YFSETQ. This CDR3 reads CASSLLLRDRELITEAFF. CDR3 bases: TGCGCCAGCAGCTTGCTACTCCGGGACAGGGAATTGATCACTGAAGCTTTCTTT. Filled out from reference TRBV5-1 and TRBJ1-1, the complete variable domain reads KAGVTQTPRYLIKTRGQQVTLSCSPISGHRSVSWYQQTPGQGLQFLFEYFSETQRNKGNFPGRFSGRQFSNSRSEMNVSTLELGDSALYLCASSLLLRDRELITEAFFGQGTRLTVV.

This clonotype was seen only a few times. This rearrangement joins TRBV10-3 to TRBJ2-4; 10 bases are shared with TRBD1. The trim removed 2 bases at V and 13 bases at J, leaving 5 bases unmatched. Germline V gene lookup returns CDR1 ENHRY and CDR2 SYGVKD. The CDR3 runs 13 residues. CDR3 DNA sequence: TGTGCCATCAGTGAGGGACAGGGGGTGCCGCAGTACTTC. Its protein product is CAISEGQGVPQYF.

This chain links TRBV6-5 with TRBJ1-2, with no clear D. The germline V gene has CDR1 MNHEY and CDR2 SVGAGI. This CDR3 is 13 amino acids long. The V gene lost 11 bases and the J gene lost 4 bases, with 17 bases spanning the gap. The chain's CDR3 is CASREGRLYGYTF. The CDR3 region has the DNA TGTGCCTCGCGGGAAGGCCGCCTCTATGGCTACACCTTC.